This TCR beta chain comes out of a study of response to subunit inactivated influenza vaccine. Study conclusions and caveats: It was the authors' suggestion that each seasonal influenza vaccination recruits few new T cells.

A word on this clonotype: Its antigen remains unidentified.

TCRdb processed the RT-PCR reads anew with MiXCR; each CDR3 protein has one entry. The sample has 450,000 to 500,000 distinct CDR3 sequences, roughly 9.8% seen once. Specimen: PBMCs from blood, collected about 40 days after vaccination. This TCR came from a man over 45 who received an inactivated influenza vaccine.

The CDR3 DNA reads TGTGCCAGCAGTGGACAGGGTAATGGTGAAGCTTTCTTT. It is translated as CASSGQGNGEAFF. The chain recombines TRBV25-1 with TRBJ1-1, with 7 bases matching TRBD1. The CDR3 is 13 amino acids. V gave up 4 bases and J gave up 7 bases; unmatched junction bases: 6. The germline V gene encodes CDR1 MGHDK and CDR2 SYGVNS.